These T cell receptor beta chains were read from a single sample in a study of response to subunit inactivated influenza vaccine. MiXCR was run by TCRdb on the RT-PCR reads, yielding one entry per CDR3 protein. The sample lists 500,000 or so distinct CDR3 sequences; 15% to 20% were seen once. The sample consisted of CD4+ T cells sorted from PBMCs, taken around 2 years after vaccination. The receptors derive from a man between 50 and 70 years old who received an inactivated influenza vaccine. Each CDR3 is given with its conserved first and last residue. The D gene is left open where the match is weak. Some rows mark clone size as missing; the rest say once, few, many or name a class of expanded clone.

TRBJ2-7 few TRBV20-1 . TGCAGTGCTACGGACAGCCACTACGAGCAGTACTTC CSATDSHYEQYF
TRBJ2-1 . TRBV2 . TGTGCCAGCAGTGAAGGGCGGGTATCCAATGAGCAGTTCTTC CASSEGRVSNEQFF
TRBJ2-5 many TRBV28 . TGTGCCAGCAACCAGTTCGGTGGGGAGACCCAGTACTTC CASNQFGGETQYF
TRBJ2-5 . TRBV27 TRBD1 TGTGCCAGCAGCCCCGGGACAGTGGATGGTTCCCAGTACTTC CASSPGTVDGSQYF
TRBJ2-3 . TRBV6-1 . TGTGCCAGCAGTAATACCGGGTCACGCACAGATACGCAGTATTTT CASSNTGSRTDTQYF
TRBJ2-4 many TRBV18 TRBD1 TGTGCCAGCTCACCCCGGGACAGGAGGCCCGATTTAGCCAAAAACATTCAGTACTTC CASSPRDRRPDLAKNIQYF
TRBJ2-7 few TRBV6-2/TRBV6-3 . TGTGCCAGCAGCCACCCCGGTCTCTACGAGCAGTACTTC CASSHPGLYEQYF
TRBJ2-2 few TRBV24-1 . TGTGCCACCATAGGCAGGGTTAACACCGGGGAGCTGTTTTTT CATIGRVNTGELFF
TRBJ2-3 few TRBV28 TRBD2 TGTGCCAGCAGAAAACCGGGACTAGCGGGAGATACGCAGTATTTT CASRKPGLAGDTQYF
TRBJ2-5 . TRBV7-2 . TGTGCCAGCAGCTTAGACGGGTTCCTAGAGACCCAGTACTTC CASSLDGFLETQYF
TRBJ1-2 few TRBV7-2 TRBD1 TGTGCCAGCAGCGTGGGGACAGCGGGATCTAACTATGGCTACACCTTC CASSVGTAGSNYGYTF
TRBJ2-1 . TRBV5-1 . TGCGCCAGCAGCTTAGGAGAGCAGGGTGAGCAGTTCTTC CASSLGEQGEQFF
TRBJ2-3 few TRBV30 . TGTGCCTGGAGGGGCTACAGAGACACAGATACGCAGTATTTT CAWRGYRDTDTQYF
TRBJ1-5 . TRBV6-1 . TGTGCCAGCAGCCGCAGGCATTATAGCAATCAGCCCCAGCATTTT CASSRRHYSNQPQHF
TRBJ1-1 many TRBV6-2/TRBV6-3 . TGTGCCAGCAGTCCCTCGGGGCTGAGAACTGAAGCTTTCTTT CASSPSGLRTEAFF
TRBJ1-2 . TRBV6-5 TRBD1 TGTGCCAGCAGTTCTCGGACAGGCCAGGATGGCTACACCTTC CASSSRTGQDGYTF
TRBJ2-6 . TRBV10-3 TRBD1 TGTGCCACCACTCCGGGACAGCGCTCTGGGGCCAACGTCCTGACTTTC CATTPGQRSGANVLTF
TRBJ2-7 . TRBV6-2/TRBV6-3 TRBD1 TGTGCCAGCAGTTTCCCGGGACAGCGGTCCTACGAGCAGTACTTC CASSFPGQRSYEQYF
TRBJ2-1 few TRBV15 . TGTGCCACCAGCGGACAAACCTACAATGAGCAGTTCTTC CATSGQTYNEQFF
TRBJ2-1 few TRBV12-3/TRBV12-4 . TGTGCCACCAAAACATCCGGGACGGAGCAGTTCTTC CATKTSGTEQFF
TRBJ2-1 few TRBV9 . TGTGCCAGCAGCGTAGATGGCCAAACTATCAATGAGCAGTTCTTC CASSVDGQTINEQFF
TRBJ2-5 . TRBV20-1 . TGCAGTGCTATCGGCAGCCAAGAGACCCAGTACTTC CSAIGSQETQYF
TRBJ1-1 few TRBV7-2 . TGTGCCAGCAGCCTAGCGGACACAATGAACACTGAAGCTTTCTTT CASSLADTMNTEAFF
TRBJ2-3 . TRBV20-1 TRBD2 TGCAGTGCCCCAGCGACTAGCGGGACAGATACGCAGTATTTT CSAPATSGTDTQYF
TRBJ2-3 few TRBV4-1 TRBD2 TGCGCCAGCAGCCAAGATAGAGGAAGCGGGGGGGCCGTTGGTAACACAGATACGCAGTATTTT CASSQDRGSGGAVGNTDTQYF
TRBJ1-5 . TRBV5-8 TRBD1 TGTGCCAGCATAACCGGGACAGGGTGGAATCAGCCCCAGCATTTT CASITGTGWNQPQHF
TRBJ2-3 . TRBV6-2/TRBV6-3 . TGTGCCAGCAGAACACAGGAGCGGACGCAGTATTTT CASRTQERTQYF
TRBJ2-5 . TRBV20-1 TRBD1 TGCAGTGCTAGCGGCCAGGGGGCAGGAGAGACCCAGTACTTC CSASGQGAGETQYF
TRBJ1-1 few TRBV6-1 . TGTGCCAGCAGTAGCCCGACAAGGAAGAACACTGAAGCTTTCTTT CASSSPTRKNTEAFF
TRBJ2-3 few TRBV14 TRBD2 TGTGCCAGCAGCGCGACTAGCGGGGGAGGTTTGGATACGCAGTATTTT CASSATSGGGLDTQYF
TRBJ2-4 . TRBV7-9 TRBD1 TGTGCCAGCAGCTTTTCTGGACAGGGACCCACCAAAAACATTCAGTACTTC CASSFSGQGPTKNIQYF
TRBJ2-7 once TRBV18 TRBD1 TGTGCCAGCTCACCGGTCGGGACAGGGGTTTACGAGCAGTACTTC CASSPVGTGVYEQYF
TRBJ2-5 few TRBV12-3/TRBV12-4 . TGTGCCAGCAGGGAAACAGGGAGGCAAGAGACCCAGTACTTC CASRETGRQETQYF
TRBJ1-3 many TRBV29-1 . TGCAGCGTTGGTGAGGGAAACACCATATATTTT CSVGEGNTIYF
TRBJ2-3 . TRBV11-2 TRBD2 TGTGCCAGCAGCTGGGCCGGGACTAGCGGGGTTGTTACGCAGTATTTT CASSWAGTSGVVTQYF
TRBJ2-7 . TRBV5-1 . TGCGCCAGCAGCTTCGGACTCCTCAAAGGCGAGCAGTACTTC CASSFGLLKGEQYF
TRBJ2-7 few TRBV25-1 . TGTGCCAGCAGTGAGGGGTATGGGCAGTACTTC CASSEGYGQYF
TRBJ1-5 . TRBV28 . TGTGCCAGCAGTTCGGACAGCTACAATCAGCCCCAGCATTTT CASSSDSYNQPQHF
TRBJ1-5 many TRBV20-1 . TGCAGTGCTAGGTCAGGGGATCAGCCCCAGCATTTT CSARSGDQPQHF
TRBJ1-1 . TRBV7-9 . TGTGCCAGCAGCGCGGGAACGACGGGGACTGAAGCTTTCTTT CASSAGTTGTEAFF
TRBJ2-7 few TRBV7-9 . TGTGCCAGCAGCCCCGTTGGAAACGAGCAGTACTTC CASSPVGNEQYF
TRBJ2-7 . TRBV4-3 TRBD2 TGCGCCAGCAGCCAAGTGGCTAGCGGGAGGTACGGGAGCTCCTACGAGCAGTACTTC CASSQVASGRYGSSYEQYF
TRBJ2-2 . TRBV27 TRBD1 TGTGCCAGCAGTTTAAAAGGACAGGGAAGAATAGGGGAGCTGTTTTTT CASSLKGQGRIGELFF
TRBJ2-1 many TRBV2 TRBD2 TGTGCCAGCAGTTTCCCGCGGGGGTCCTACAATGAGCAGTTCTTC CASSFPRGSYNEQFF